These T cell receptor beta chains were read from a single sample in a study of CD8 T cells in Susac syndrome. TCRdb called the immunoSEQ multiplex PCR reads again in MiXCR, with one record for every CDR3 protein. The table has roughly 89,000 distinct CDR3 sequences, 96% seen once. Sequenced: CD8+ T cells from PBMCs. These receptors were taken from a human donor with Susac syndrome. Both conserved end residues are part of each CDR3. The order of the fields is V gene, CDR3 length, clone size, D gene, J gene, CDR3 protein, CDR3 DNA. A D gene is named only where the DNA matches it firmly. Clone sizes are given selectively: once, few, many, or a class where the clone is expanded.

V gene: TRBV7-2
CDR3 length: 13
clone size: NA
D gene: NA
J gene: TRBJ2-4
CDR3 protein: CASSSAAKNIQYF
CDR3 DNA: TGTGCCAGCAGCTCGGCAGCCAAAAACATTCAGTACTTC

V gene: TRBV5-1
CDR3 length: 11
clone size: NA
D gene: NA
J gene: TRBJ1-1
CDR3 protein: CASSDGPGAFF
CDR3 DNA: TGCGCCAGCAGCGACGGACCTGGGGCTTTCTTT

V gene: TRBV7-9
CDR3 length: 15
clone size: NA
D gene: TRBD2
J gene: TRBJ2-5
CDR3 protein: CASSRSGGAQETQYF
CDR3 DNA: TGTGCCAGCAGCCGAAGCGGGGGGGCGCAAGAGACCCAGTACTTC

V gene: TRBV7-2
CDR3 length: 15
clone size: NA
D gene: NA
J gene: TRBJ1-5
CDR3 protein: CASSPLEDPNQPQHF
CDR3 DNA: TGTGCCAGCAGCCCCCTGGAGGACCCGAATCAGCCCCAGCATTTT

V gene: TRBV7-9
CDR3 length: 16
clone size: NA
D gene: NA
J gene: TRBJ2-3
CDR3 protein: CASSLAPGASTDTQYF
CDR3 DNA: TGTGCCAGCAGCTTAGCCCCGGGAGCGAGCACAGATACGCAGTATTTT

V gene: TRBV9
CDR3 length: 13
clone size: NA
D gene: NA
J gene: TRBJ1-1
CDR3 protein: CASSVGQVSEAFF
CDR3 DNA: TGTGCCAGCAGCGTAGGGCAGGTGTCCGAAGCTTTCTTT

V gene: TRBV7-2
CDR3 length: 13
clone size: NA
D gene: NA
J gene: TRBJ1-5
CDR3 protein: CASNRDFNQPQHF
CDR3 DNA: TGTGCCAGCAACCGGGACTTCAATCAGCCCCAGCATTTT

V gene: TRBV27
CDR3 length: 13
clone size: once
D gene: NA
J gene: TRBJ2-7
CDR3 protein: CASSTPGPGEQYF
CDR3 DNA: TGTGCCAGCAGTACCCCGGGACCAGGCGAGCAGTACTTC

V gene: TRBV12-3/TRBV12-4
CDR3 length: 13
clone size: NA
D gene: NA
J gene: TRBJ1-1
CDR3 protein: CASSLLRDTEAFF
CDR3 DNA: TGTGCCAGCAGTTTATTGAGGGACACTGAAGCTTTCTTT

V gene: TRBV6-5
CDR3 length: 18
clone size: NA
D gene: NA
J gene: TRBJ1-1
CDR3 protein: CASSYSTFTKDLNTEAFF
CDR3 DNA: TGTGCCAGCAGTTACTCGACCTTTACAAAGGACCTGAACACTGAAGCTTTCTTT

V gene: TRBV7-2
CDR3 length: 12
clone size: few
D gene: NA
J gene: TRBJ2-1
CDR3 protein: CASSLDRNEQFF
CDR3 DNA: TGTGCCAGCAGCTTAGATAGGAATGAGCAGTTCTTC

V gene: TRBV20-1
CDR3 length: 14
clone size: NA
D gene: NA
J gene: TRBJ2-1
CDR3 protein: CSARDFGGLNEQFF
CDR3 DNA: TGCAGTGCTAGAGATTTCGGCGGACTTAATGAGCAGTTCTTC

V gene: TRBV27
CDR3 length: 13
clone size: NA
D gene: NA
J gene: TRBJ2-7
CDR3 protein: CASKKRGAYEQYF
CDR3 DNA: TGTGCCAGCAAAAAACGAGGGGCCTACGAGCAGTACTTC

V gene: TRBV14
CDR3 length: 18
clone size: NA
D gene: TRBD1
J gene: TRBJ1-1
CDR3 protein: CASSQGGGWTGGNTEAFF
CDR3 DNA: TGTGCCAGCAGCCAAGGCGGGGGTTGGACAGGGGGAAACACTGAAGCTTTCTTT

V gene: TRBV20-1
CDR3 length: 16
clone size: NA
D gene: NA
J gene: TRBJ2-6
CDR3 protein: CSARDLRDAGANVLTF
CDR3 DNA: TGCAGTGCTAGAGATCTTAGGGACGCAGGAGCCAACGTCCTGACTTTC

V gene: TRBV18
CDR3 length: 16
clone size: NA
D gene: NA
J gene: TRBJ1-1
CDR3 protein: CASSPGSGIGNTEAFF
CDR3 DNA: TGTGCCAGCTCACCAGGGTCGGGGATTGGGAACACTGAAGCTTTCTTT

V gene: TRBV5-1
CDR3 length: 11
clone size: once
D gene: TRBD1
J gene: TRBJ2-1
CDR3 protein: CASQQGNEQFF
CDR3 DNA: TGCGCCAGCCAACAGGGGAATGAGCAGTTCTTC

V gene: TRBV11-1
CDR3 length: 14
clone size: NA
D gene: NA
J gene: TRBJ2-3
CDR3 protein: CASSRRGRPDTQYF
CDR3 DNA: TGTGCCAGCAGCCGTCGGGGCCGCCCAGATACGCAGTATTTT

V gene: TRBV2
CDR3 length: 12
clone size: NA
D gene: NA
J gene: TRBJ2-2
CDR3 protein: CAGSRRAGELFF
CDR3 DNA: TGTGCCGGGTCCCGGCGGGCCGGGGAGCTGTTTTTT

V gene: TRBV13
CDR3 length: 16
clone size: NA
D gene: NA
J gene: TRBJ1-1
CDR3 protein: CASSGVTGGADTEAFF
CDR3 DNA: TGTGCCAGCAGCGGAGTTACAGGTGGAGCGGACACTGAAGCTTTCTTT

V gene: TRBV7-6
CDR3 length: 16
clone size: NA
D gene: TRBD1
J gene: TRBJ2-3
CDR3 protein: CASEMRDRGHTDTQYF
CDR3 DNA: TGTGCCAGCGAAATGAGGGACAGGGGGCACACAGATACGCAGTATTTT

V gene: TRBV4-2
CDR3 length: 12
clone size: once
D gene: NA
J gene: TRBJ1-2
CDR3 protein: CASSQVLDGYTF
CDR3 DNA: TGTGCCAGCAGCCAAGTGCTTGATGGCTACACCTTC

V gene: TRBV5-4
CDR3 length: 16
clone size: NA
D gene: NA
J gene: TRBJ1-3
CDR3 protein: CASSLGGQFSGNTIYF
CDR3 DNA: TGTGCCAGCAGCCTTGGCGGACAGTTCTCTGGAAACACCATATATTTT

V gene: TRBV24-1
CDR3 length: 16
clone size: NA
D gene: NA
J gene: TRBJ2-1
CDR3 protein: CATSENLANSYNEQFF
CDR3 DNA: TGTGCCACCAGTGAAAATCTAGCGAACTCCTACAATGAGCAGTTCTTC

V gene: TRBV15
CDR3 length: 14
clone size: NA
D gene: NA
J gene: TRBJ1-5
CDR3 protein: CATSTYRPNQPQHF
CDR3 DNA: TGTGCCACCAGCACCTACAGACCCAATCAGCCCCAGCATTTT

V gene: TRBV3-1
CDR3 length: 16
clone size: NA
D gene: NA
J gene: TRBJ2-2
CDR3 protein: CASSQDQGGFDGELFF
CDR3 DNA: TGTGCCAGCAGCCAAGATCAGGGAGGATTCGACGGGGAGCTGTTTTTT

V gene: TRBV20-1
CDR3 length: 15
clone size: NA
D gene: NA
J gene: TRBJ1-3
CDR3 protein: CSARSDGHSGNTIYF
CDR3 DNA: TGCAGTGCTAGGTCCGACGGACACTCTGGAAACACCATATATTTT

V gene: TRBV30
CDR3 length: 15
clone size: NA
D gene: NA
J gene: TRBJ2-5
CDR3 protein: CAWSVWSVGHETQYF
CDR3 DNA: TGTGCCTGGAGCGTGTGGAGCGTGGGGCACGAGACCCAGTACTTC

V gene: TRBV29-1
CDR3 length: 11
clone size: NA
D gene: NA
J gene: TRBJ1-1
CDR3 protein: CSVPLNTEAFF
CDR3 DNA: TGCAGCGTTCCTTTGAACACTGAAGCTTTCTTT

V gene: TRBV13
CDR3 length: 14
clone size: few
D gene: TRBD2
J gene: TRBJ2-1
CDR3 protein: CASSLAGGYNEQFF
CDR3 DNA: TGTGCCAGCAGCCTAGCGGGGGGGTACAATGAGCAGTTCTTC

V gene: TRBV12-3/TRBV12-4
CDR3 length: 11
clone size: NA
D gene: NA
J gene: TRBJ2-7
CDR3 protein: CASSRPGEQYF
CDR3 DNA: TGTGCCAGCAGTCGGCCGGGAGAGCAGTACTTC

V gene: TRBV15
CDR3 length: 13
clone size: NA
D gene: NA
J gene: TRBJ1-2
CDR3 protein: CATSRRDGYGYTF
CDR3 DNA: TGTGCCACCAGCAGACGGGACGGTTATGGCTACACCTTC

V gene: TRBV29-1
CDR3 length: 14
clone size: NA
D gene: NA
J gene: TRBJ1-2
CDR3 protein: CSVEEGGILYGYTF
CDR3 DNA: TGCAGCGTTGAAGAAGGCGGAATCCTCTATGGCTACACCTTC

V gene: TRBV9
CDR3 length: 12
clone size: NA
D gene: TRBD2
J gene: TRBJ2-1
CDR3 protein: CASSVAGGPKFF
CDR3 DNA: TGTGCCAGCAGCGTAGCGGGGGGGCCGAAGTTCTTC

V gene: TRBV5-4
CDR3 length: 14
clone size: NA
D gene: TRBD2
J gene: TRBJ2-5
CDR3 protein: CASSSPGGTETQYF
CDR3 DNA: TGTGCCAGCAGCTCCCCGGGGGGGACAGAGACCCAGTACTTC

V gene: TRBV28
CDR3 length: 15
clone size: once
D gene: TRBD1
J gene: TRBJ2-7
CDR3 protein: CASIPPGQANYEQYF
CDR3 DNA: TGTGCCAGCATACCGCCGGGACAGGCTAACTACGAGCAGTACTTC

V gene: TRBV5-1
CDR3 length: 18
clone size: NA
D gene: NA
J gene: TRBJ2-6
CDR3 protein: CASSPWGGAFFWANVLTF
CDR3 DNA: TGCGCCAGCAGCCCGTGGGGGGGCGCGTTTTTCTGGGCCAACGTCCTGACTTTC

V gene: TRBV30
CDR3 length: 11
clone size: NA
D gene: NA
J gene: TRBJ1-1
CDR3 protein: CAWGQNTEAFF
CDR3 DNA: TGTGCCTGGGGACAGAACACTGAAGCTTTCTTT

V gene: TRBV18
CDR3 length: 18
clone size: once
D gene: TRBD1
J gene: TRBJ2-1
CDR3 protein: CASEPRDRALGEYNEQFF
CDR3 DNA: TGTGCCAGCGAGCCCCGGGACAGGGCCCTCGGGGAGTACAATGAGCAGTTCTTC

V gene: TRBV30
CDR3 length: 14
clone size: NA
D gene: NA
J gene: TRBJ1-4
CDR3 protein: CAWSVSRQARKLFF
CDR3 DNA: TGTGCCTGGAGTGTATCCCGACAGGCCAGGAAACTGTTTTTT

V gene: TRBV20-1
CDR3 length: 14
clone size: NA
D gene: TRBD1
J gene: TRBJ2-7
CDR3 protein: CSATTGTGVYEQYF
CDR3 DNA: TGCAGTGCTACGACCGGGACAGGGGTCTACGAGCAGTACTTC

V gene: TRBV4-1
CDR3 length: 15
clone size: NA
D gene: NA
J gene: TRBJ2-7
CDR3 protein: CASSQVLSQMSEQYF
CDR3 DNA: TGCGCCAGCAGCCAAGTTCTGTCCCAAATGAGCGAGCAGTACTTC